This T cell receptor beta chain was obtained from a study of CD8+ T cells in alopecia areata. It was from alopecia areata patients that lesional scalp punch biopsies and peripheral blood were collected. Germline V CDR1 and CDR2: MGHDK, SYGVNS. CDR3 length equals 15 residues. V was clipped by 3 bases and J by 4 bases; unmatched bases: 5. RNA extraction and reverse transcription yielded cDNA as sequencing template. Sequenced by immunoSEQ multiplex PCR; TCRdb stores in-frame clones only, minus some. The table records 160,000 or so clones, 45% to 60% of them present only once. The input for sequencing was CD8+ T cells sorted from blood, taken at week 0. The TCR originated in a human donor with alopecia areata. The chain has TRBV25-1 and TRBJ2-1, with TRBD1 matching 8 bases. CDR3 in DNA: TGTGCCAGCAGTGATGAATACAGGGGGTACAATGAGCAGTTCTTC. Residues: CASSDEYRGYNEQFF.